This T cell receptor beta chain was found in a study of T-cell reconstitution after alpha-beta-depleted transplantation in children (dated by TCRdb to the mid-2010s). The study in broad terms: Using TCR repertoire profiling, the study quantitatively followed how T-cell immune reconstitution unfolded in children after TCRalphabeta/CD19-depleted allogeneic hematopoietic cell transplantation. Results and caveats for the whole study, not just this receptor: The apparently early alphabetaT-cell count recovery about two months after transplant was reportedly dependent on only several hundred rapidly expanded clones derived from non-depleted graft cells. The frequencies of hyperexpanded clones fell over the following months, and after one year, T-cell counts and TCRbeta diversity were mostly attributed to newly produced T cells. In some patients, the high TCRbeta diversity seen at day 60 was put down to recipient T cells and intrathymic progenitors that had survived conditioning.

Libraries were made using PCR. Reads for this sample came from an Illumina HiSeq 2500. To normalize quantification of the TCRbeta repertoire, the TCR libraries were built with molecular barcoding that relied on unique molecular identifiers. TCRdb itself trimmed the public reads at Q25 with fastp, ran MiXCR and retained productive beta chains. CDR3 protein sequences are deduplicated, and each keeps its most common genes and DNA. The sample has some 220,000 distinct CDR3 sequences on record, about a tenth of them singletons. The ten largest clones capture roughly 27% of the sample. Interpreted using the paper, the treatment or condition label stands for: allogeneic hematopoietic cell transplantation with graft depleted of TCRalphabeta T cells and CD19 B cells. The children who served as transplant recipients had been given grafts of TCRalphabeta/CD19-depleted allogeneic hematopoietic cells. Ten or more counts support this clonotype. Its recognized antigen is unknown. Per-base qualities were not stored, and no clone one base away is much larger.

The germline V gene (reference sequence) gives CDR1 as DFQATT and CDR2 as SNEGSKA. V drops 6 bases and J drops 1 base, leaving 16 bases in between. The CDR3 runs 14 residues from the cysteine to the phenylalanine. Kept here is only the CDR3 DNA, which spans 42 bases and is read in frame from base 1. The chain was built from TRBV20-1 and TRBJ2-7; TRBD2 is a possible D gene, resting on 6 matching bases. The receptor was isolated from a child younger than two with acute myeloid leukemia, due to receive a stem cell transplant. The sample consisted of PBMCs, taken before TCRalphabeta/CD19-depleted stem cell transplant. The DNA sequence reads TGCAGTGCGCCCCCCGGCGGGACTTCCTACGAGCAGTACTTC. This translates into CSAPPGGTSYEQYF.